These T cell receptor beta chains were read from a single sample in a study of T cells in localized non-small cell lung cancer. TCRdb's copy holds only in-frame clones and misses some; the assay was immunoSEQ multiplex PCR. The sample shows some 64,000 clones, roughly 81% of them seen only once. Sequencing was performed on PBMCs, taken before any cancer treatment. These receptors originate from a man between 40 and 70 years old with stage II lung adenocarcinoma. The CDR3 runs from the conserved cysteine through the conserved F or W. The order of the fields is D gene, clone size, CDR3 length, J gene, V gene, CDR3 protein, CDR3 DNA. D genes are given only for firm matches. For some rows the clone size is stated as once, few or many, or as a class when expanded; others skip it.

D gene: NA; clone size: NA; CDR3 length: 13; J gene: TRBJ2-3; V gene: TRBV4-1; CDR3 protein: CASSQGADYTQYF; CDR3 DNA: TGCGCCAGCAGCCAAGGAGCGGATTATACGCAGTATTTT
D gene: TRBD2; clone size: NA; CDR3 length: 17; J gene: TRBJ2-7; V gene: TRBV2; CDR3 protein: CASSEGTSGRLSYEQYF; CDR3 DNA: TGTGCCAGCAGTGAAGGGACTAGCGGGCGATTGTCCTACGAGCAGTACTTC
D gene: NA; clone size: NA; CDR3 length: 18; J gene: TRBJ2-1; V gene: TRBV5-6; CDR3 protein: CASSLGLLQGFEVDEQFF; CDR3 DNA: TGTGCCAGCAGCTTGGGTCTCCTTCAGGGATTCGAAGTGGATGAGCAGTTCTTC
D gene: NA; clone size: NA; CDR3 length: 15; J gene: TRBJ1-1; V gene: TRBV5-4; CDR3 protein: CASSIKVAMNTEAFF; CDR3 DNA: TGTGCCAGCAGCATAAAAGTAGCGATGAACACTGAAGCTTTCTTT
D gene: NA; clone size: NA; CDR3 length: 14; J gene: TRBJ1-3; V gene: TRBV7-8; CDR3 protein: CASSVGTTGNTIYF; CDR3 DNA: TGTGCCAGCAGCGTGGGGACGACTGGAAACACCATATATTTT
D gene: NA; clone size: few; CDR3 length: 12; J gene: TRBJ2-5; V gene: TRBV9; CDR3 protein: CASSRDSGTQYF; CDR3 DNA: TGTGCCAGCAGCCGGGACTCTGGGACCCAGTACTTC
D gene: NA; clone size: NA; CDR3 length: 15; J gene: TRBJ1-2; V gene: TRBV7-8; CDR3 protein: CASSLRDEWDYGYTF; CDR3 DNA: TGTGCCAGCAGCTTGCGGGACGAATGGGACTATGGCTACACCTTC
D gene: NA; clone size: NA; CDR3 length: 13; J gene: TRBJ1-1; V gene: TRBV2; CDR3 protein: CASSDGGNTEAFF; CDR3 DNA: TGTGCCAGCAGTGACGGGGGCAACACTGAAGCTTTCTTT
D gene: TRBD2; clone size: NA; CDR3 length: 15; J gene: TRBJ2-1; V gene: TRBV6-5; CDR3 protein: CASSYSGGRVNEQFF; CDR3 DNA: TGTGCCAGCAGTTACTCCGGCGGGAGAGTCAATGAGCAGTTCTTC
D gene: NA; clone size: NA; CDR3 length: 13; J gene: TRBJ1-1; V gene: TRBV10-3; CDR3 protein: CAISEPPDSEAFF; CDR3 DNA: TGTGCCATCAGTGAACCCCCGGACAGCGAAGCTTTCTTT
D gene: NA; clone size: NA; CDR3 length: 14; J gene: TRBJ1-1; V gene: TRBV15; CDR3 protein: CATSSSAVGTEAFF; CDR3 DNA: TGTGCCACCAGCAGCTCGGCCGTAGGCACTGAAGCTTTCTTT
D gene: NA; clone size: NA; CDR3 length: 13; J gene: TRBJ2-7; V gene: TRBV10-1; CDR3 protein: CASSELHFNEQYF; CDR3 DNA: TGCGCCAGCAGTGAGTTACATTTCAACGAGCAGTACTTC
D gene: NA; clone size: once; CDR3 length: 15; J gene: TRBJ1-3; V gene: TRBV19; CDR3 protein: CASSPIVGEGNTIYF; CDR3 DNA: TGTGCCAGTAGTCCCATAGTAGGAGAAGGAAACACCATATATTTT
D gene: TRBD2; clone size: NA; CDR3 length: 15; J gene: TRBJ2-5; V gene: TRBV7-7; CDR3 protein: CASSSGRVFQETQYF; CDR3 DNA: TGTGCTAGCAGCTCCGGGAGGGTCTTCCAAGAGACCCAGTACTTC
D gene: NA; clone size: NA; CDR3 length: 14; J gene: TRBJ1-1; V gene: TRBV6-5; CDR3 protein: CASRPTGSYTEAFF; CDR3 DNA: TGTGCCAGCAGACCAACAGGGAGTTACACTGAAGCTTTCTTT
D gene: TRBD1; clone size: NA; CDR3 length: 15; J gene: TRBJ2-1; V gene: TRBV7-9; CDR3 protein: CASSPGTGGYNEQFF; CDR3 DNA: TGTGCCAGCAGCCCCGGGACAGGGGGGTACAATGAGCAGTTCTTC
D gene: NA; clone size: NA; CDR3 length: 14; J gene: TRBJ2-1; V gene: TRBV11-2; CDR3 protein: CASSPDGSYNEQFF; CDR3 DNA: TGTGCCAGCAGCCCGGACGGTTCCTACAATGAGCAGTTCTTC
D gene: TRBD1; clone size: NA; CDR3 length: 14; J gene: TRBJ2-2; V gene: TRBV5-8; CDR3 protein: CASSLGQGDGELFF; CDR3 DNA: TGTGCCAGCAGCTTGGGACAGGGAGACGGGGAGCTGTTTTTT
D gene: TRBD1; clone size: NA; CDR3 length: 13; J gene: TRBJ1-1; V gene: TRBV6-1; CDR3 protein: CASSLDRATEAFF; CDR3 DNA: TGTGCCAGCAGTTTGGACAGGGCCACTGAAGCTTTCTTT
D gene: TRBD1; clone size: NA; CDR3 length: 16; J gene: TRBJ1-1; V gene: TRBV29-1; CDR3 protein: CSVDDRGSLKGTEAFF; CDR3 DNA: TGCAGCGTTGATGACAGGGGTTCCCTTAAGGGGACTGAAGCTTTCTTT
D gene: NA; clone size: NA; CDR3 length: 15; J gene: TRBJ1-1; V gene: TRBV5-1; CDR3 protein: CASSSRSGGITEAFF; CDR3 DNA: TGCGCCAGCAGCTCGAGGTCCGGGGGAATCACTGAAGCTTTCTTT
D gene: TRBD1; clone size: NA; CDR3 length: 16; J gene: TRBJ1-5; V gene: TRBV7-9; CDR3 protein: CASSLAVGTANQPQHF; CDR3 DNA: TGTGCCAGCAGCTTAGCGGTCGGGACAGCTAATCAGCCCCAGCATTTT
D gene: TRBD2; clone size: NA; CDR3 length: 17; J gene: TRBJ2-2; V gene: TRBV5-5; CDR3 protein: CASSVAPGLRGTGELFF; CDR3 DNA: TGTGCCAGCAGTGTGGCGCCGGGACTACGAGGCACCGGGGAGCTGTTTTTT
D gene: NA; clone size: NA; CDR3 length: 15; J gene: TRBJ2-3; V gene: TRBV5-4; CDR3 protein: CASSLARASTDTQYF; CDR3 DNA: TGTGCCAGCAGCTTGGCTCGAGCGAGCACAGATACGCAGTATTTT
D gene: NA; clone size: NA; CDR3 length: 13; J gene: TRBJ2-7; V gene: TRBV6-5; CDR3 protein: CASSPGLTYEQYF; CDR3 DNA: TGTGCCAGCTCCCCGGGACTGACCTACGAGCAGTACTTC
D gene: NA; clone size: NA; CDR3 length: 16; J gene: TRBJ1-5; V gene: TRBV7-9; CDR3 protein: CASSPGDRSSNQPQHF; CDR3 DNA: TGTGCCAGCAGCCCAGGAGACAGGTCGAGCAATCAGCCCCAGCATTTT
D gene: TRBD2; clone size: NA; CDR3 length: 12; J gene: TRBJ2-3; V gene: TRBV30; CDR3 protein: CAWSSSGDTQYF; CDR3 DNA: TGTGCCTGGAGTTCTAGCGGAGATACGCAGTATTTT
D gene: TRBD1; clone size: NA; CDR3 length: 16; J gene: TRBJ2-7; V gene: TRBV25-1; CDR3 protein: CASSESGTGGSYEQYF; CDR3 DNA: TGTGCCAGCAGTGAGTCGGGGACAGGCGGATCCTACGAGCAGTACTTC
D gene: TRBD1; clone size: NA; CDR3 length: 15; J gene: TRBJ1-4; V gene: TRBV6-1; CDR3 protein: CASSGRDRLGEKLFF; CDR3 DNA: TGTGCCAGCAGTGGCCGGGACAGGTTAGGGGAAAAACTGTTTTTT
D gene: TRBD2; clone size: NA; CDR3 length: 14; J gene: TRBJ2-1; V gene: TRBV10-3; CDR3 protein: CAIAPGLAGDEQFF; CDR3 DNA: TGTGCCATTGCACCGGGACTAGCGGGAGATGAGCAGTTCTTC
D gene: NA; clone size: once; CDR3 length: 15; J gene: TRBJ2-1; V gene: TRBV11-3; CDR3 protein: CASSLGAGMGDEQFF; CDR3 DNA: TGTGCCAGCAGCTTAGGTGCGGGAATGGGCGATGAGCAGTTCTTC
D gene: TRBD1; clone size: NA; CDR3 length: 15; J gene: TRBJ2-7; V gene: TRBV7-6; CDR3 protein: CASSLNRDRVYEQYF; CDR3 DNA: TGTGCCAGCAGCCTCAACCGGGACAGGGTCTACGAGCAGTACTTC
D gene: NA; clone size: NA; CDR3 length: 11; J gene: TRBJ2-1; V gene: TRBV5-1; CDR3 protein: CASSFNNEQFF; CDR3 DNA: TGCGCCAGCAGCTTTAACAATGAGCAGTTCTTC
D gene: TRBD1; clone size: NA; CDR3 length: 16; J gene: TRBJ1-4; V gene: TRBV7-9; CDR3 protein: CASSLLPGGTNEKLFF; CDR3 DNA: TGTGCCAGCAGCTTACTCCCAGGGGGAACTAATGAAAAACTGTTTTTT
D gene: TRBD2; clone size: NA; CDR3 length: 14; J gene: TRBJ2-1; V gene: TRBV11-3; CDR3 protein: CASSLLAGVNEQFF; CDR3 DNA: TGTGCCAGCAGCTTACTAGCGGGGGTCAATGAGCAGTTCTTC
D gene: TRBD2; clone size: NA; CDR3 length: 17; J gene: TRBJ2-4; V gene: TRBV7-9; CDR3 protein: CASSIYLGGSAKNIQYF; CDR3 DNA: TGTGCCAGCAGCATCTACCTGGGCGGGAGTGCCAAAAACATTCAGTACTTC
D gene: TRBD1; clone size: NA; CDR3 length: 15; J gene: TRBJ1-2; V gene: TRBV6-1; CDR3 protein: CASSVIGQGNYGYTF; CDR3 DNA: TGTGCCAGCAGTGTAATAGGACAGGGAAACTATGGCTACACCTTC
D gene: NA; clone size: NA; CDR3 length: 15; J gene: TRBJ1-1; V gene: TRBV27; CDR3 protein: CASSSRTSGRAEAFF; CDR3 DNA: TGTGCCAGCAGTTCGCGGACCTCGGGACGGGCTGAAGCTTTCTTT
D gene: NA; clone size: NA; CDR3 length: 12; J gene: TRBJ2-5; V gene: TRBV7-2; CDR3 protein: CASSFSGETQYF; CDR3 DNA: TGTGCCAGCAGCTTTTCCGGGGAGACCCAGTACTTC
D gene: TRBD2; clone size: few; CDR3 length: 14; J gene: TRBJ2-1; V gene: TRBV28; CDR3 protein: CASSLPAGGGGQFF; CDR3 DNA: TGTGCCAGCAGTTTACCAGCGGGAGGAGGAGGGCAGTTCTTC
D gene: NA; clone size: few; CDR3 length: 14; J gene: TRBJ1-2; V gene: TRBV30; CDR3 protein: CAWGGTARNYGYTF; CDR3 DNA: TGTGCCTGGGGAGGGACGGCGCGTAACTATGGCTACACCTTC
D gene: NA; clone size: NA; CDR3 length: 12; J gene: TRBJ2-7; V gene: TRBV7-9; CDR3 protein: CASSFRPYEQYF; CDR3 DNA: TGTGCCAGCAGCTTCCGACCCTACGAGCAGTACTTC
D gene: TRBD1; clone size: once; CDR3 length: 14; J gene: TRBJ2-7; V gene: TRBV10-3; CDR3 protein: CAISESRGRNEQYF; CDR3 DNA: TGTGCCATCAGTGAGAGCAGGGGGCGTAACGAGCAGTACTTC
D gene: NA; clone size: NA; CDR3 length: 13; J gene: TRBJ2-5; V gene: TRBV2; CDR3 protein: CASNTLLQETQYF; CDR3 DNA: TGTGCCAGCAATACGCTATTACAAGAGACCCAGTACTTC
D gene: NA; clone size: NA; CDR3 length: 13; J gene: TRBJ2-7; V gene: TRBV18; CDR3 protein: CASSGLSSYEQYF; CDR3 DNA: TGTGCCAGCTCCGGACTAAGCTCCTACGAGCAGTACTTC
D gene: NA; clone size: NA; CDR3 length: 18; J gene: TRBJ2-2; V gene: TRBV11-2; CDR3 protein: CASSLPEEMRGRTGELFF; CDR3 DNA: TGTGCCAGCAGCTTGCCAGAGGAGATGAGAGGAAGGACCGGGGAGCTGTTTTTT
D gene: NA; clone size: few; CDR3 length: 14; J gene: TRBJ1-5; V gene: TRBV6-5; CDR3 protein: CASSPVSSNQPQHF; CDR3 DNA: TGTGCCAGCAGCCCGGTGAGTAGCAATCAGCCCCAGCATTTT
D gene: NA; clone size: NA; CDR3 length: 14; J gene: TRBJ1-1; V gene: TRBV18; CDR3 protein: CASSLREGSGEAFF; CDR3 DNA: TGTGCCAGCTCACTGCGGGAGGGATCCGGTGAAGCTTTCTTT
D gene: TRBD2; clone size: NA; CDR3 length: 15; J gene: TRBJ2-1; V gene: TRBV5-1; CDR3 protein: CASSASGRAVYEQFF; CDR3 DNA: TGCGCCAGCAGCGCGAGCGGGAGGGCCGTTTATGAGCAGTTCTTC
D gene: NA; clone size: few; CDR3 length: 15; J gene: TRBJ1-4; V gene: TRBV5-4; CDR3 protein: CASSSLDRKDEKLFF; CDR3 DNA: TGTGCCAGCAGCTCCTTAGACAGAAAAGATGAAAAACTGTTTTTT
D gene: NA; clone size: NA; CDR3 length: 17; J gene: TRBJ1-5; V gene: TRBV19; CDR3 protein: CASSIKVGQGIGQPQHF; CDR3 DNA: TGTGCCAGTAGTATAAAGGTAGGGCAGGGTATCGGTCAGCCCCAGCATTTT
D gene: NA; clone size: once; CDR3 length: 18; J gene: TRBJ2-1; V gene: TRBV19; CDR3 protein: CASSIFRTGPVGNNEQFF; CDR3 DNA: TGTGCCAGTAGTATATTTAGGACCGGACCGGTGGGGAACAATGAGCAGTTCTTC
D gene: NA; clone size: NA; CDR3 length: 15; J gene: TRBJ2-2; V gene: TRBV5-3; CDR3 protein: CARSSSSVYTGELFF; CDR3 DNA: TGTGCCAGAAGCTCCTCTAGCGTATACACCGGGGAGCTGTTTTTT
D gene: NA; clone size: NA; CDR3 length: 14; J gene: TRBJ2-7; V gene: TRBV15; CDR3 protein: CATSRRGQTHEQYF; CDR3 DNA: TGTGCCACCAGCAGACGCGGACAGACCCACGAGCAGTACTTC
D gene: TRBD1; clone size: NA; CDR3 length: 13; J gene: TRBJ2-5; V gene: TRBV18; CDR3 protein: CASSLRQGETQYF; CDR3 DNA: TGTGCCAGCTCCCTACGACAGGGAGAGACCCAGTACTTC